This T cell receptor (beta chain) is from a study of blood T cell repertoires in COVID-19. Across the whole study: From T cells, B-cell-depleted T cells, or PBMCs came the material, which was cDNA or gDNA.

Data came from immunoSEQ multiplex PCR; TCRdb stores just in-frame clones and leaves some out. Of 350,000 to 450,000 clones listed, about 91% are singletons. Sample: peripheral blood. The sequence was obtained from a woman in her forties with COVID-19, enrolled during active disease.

CDR3 nucleotides: TGTGCCAGCAGCACCAGGACTAGCGGGGGGAATTCCGGGGAGCTGTTTTTT. Its protein product is CASSTRTSGGNSGELFF. This rearrangement joins TRBV7-2 to TRBJ2-2, with 14 bases that match TRBD2. The CDR3 loop spans 17 amino acids. With V trimmed by 5 bases and J by 6 bases, 8 bases remained unmatched. The germline V gene encodes CDR1 SGHTA and CDR2 FQGNSA.